This entry features one T cell receptor beta chain sequence. This entry belongs to a study of control samples from healthy donors and cancer patients. Sequencing was performed with immunoSEQ multiplex PCR; in TCRdb, only in-frame clones are kept and a portion is missing. The repertoire includes about 55,000 clones, roughly 88% of them detected once, and approximately 4% sits in the top ten. The sequence derives from a man aged 45 to 65 in good health. The specimen sequenced was blood.

The CDR3 sequence is CASSLMGGYEQYF. The CDR3 nucleotides are TGTGCCAGCAGTTTAATGGGTGGCTACGAGCAGTACTTC. The chain has TRBV27 and TRBJ2-7; D is unresolved. V lost 2 bases and J lost 3, with 8 bases in between. CDR1 and CDR2 from the germline V gene are MNHEY and SMNVEV (reference sequence). The length of the CDR3 is 13 residues.